The 17 T cell receptor beta chains below were found in one sample sequenced in a study of T cell repertoires in cytomegalovirus infection. MiXCR, run by TCRdb on the reads, gives a single entry per CDR3 protein. The table shows a few hundred thousand distinct CDR3 sequences, with 17% occurring only once. The sample consisted of PBMCs. The receptor set was obtained from a human donor in good health (CMV status not recorded). Some clones in this sample may be carry-over from other donors' samples.

This clonotype occurred many times. The chain employs TRBV28 and TRBJ2-1; TRBD2 aligns across 8 bases. CDR3 length equals 16 residues. The junction had 7 bases not matched to a gene; V was cut back by 6 bases and J by 0 bases. Germline V gene sequence: CDR1 MDHEN, CDR2 SYDVKM. This CDR3 is CASRGYGGGSYNEQFF. CDR3 in DNA: TGTGCCAGCAGGGGGTACGGGGGGGGCTCCTACAATGAGCAGTTCTTC. The whole variable domain, filled in from reference TRBV28 and TRBJ2-1, reads DVKVTQSSRYLVKRTGEKVFLECVQDMDHENMFWYRQDPGLGLRLIYFSYDVKMKEKGDIPEGYSVSREKKERFSLILESASTNQTSMYLCASRGYGGGSYNEQFFGPGTRLTVL.

The gene calls are TRBV6-6 and TRBJ1-3; 9 positions agree with TRBD1. From germline, CDR1 is MNHNY and CDR2 SVGAGI (reference sequence). Unmatched junction bases numbered 4, after V lost 8 bases and J lost 2 bases. The CDR3 loop spans 14 amino acids. Here the CDR3 DNA reads TGTGCCAGCGGAGGGACAGGGACTGGAAACACCATATATTTT. Amino acids: CASGGTGTGNTIYF.

The genes are TRBV11-3 and TRBJ2-2, with 11 bases lining up with TRBD1. V lost 5 bases to trimming and J lost 2 bases; unmatched junction nucleotides: 1. In germline, CDR1 is SGHNT, CDR2 YENEEA. This CDR3 has 15 amino acids. In DNA, the CDR3 is TGTGCCAGCAGCGGACAGGGGGCAAACACCGGGGAGCTGTTTTTT. This encodes CASSGQGANTGELFF. The full variable domain, rest sourced from reference TRBV11-3 and TRBJ2-2, is EAGVVQSPRYKIIEKKQPVAFWCNPISGHNTLYWYLQNLGQGPELLIRYENEEAVDDSQLPKDRFSAERLKGVDSTLKIQPAELGDSAVYLCASSGQGANTGELFFGEGSRLTVL.

This clonotype was observed at least ten times. This chain joins TRBV28 and TRBJ2-3; 9 positions match TRBD2. Losses at the gene ends were 4 bases for V and 5 bases for J; bases not matched to a gene: 7. The CDR3 extends over 15 amino acids. The germline V gene encodes CDR1 MDHEN and CDR2 SYDVKM. The CDR3 DNA follows: TGTGCCAGCAGTTGGCGGGGGGGCCGAGGAGATACGCAGTATTTT. Protein product: CASSWRGGRGDTQYF.

Only a few counts were recorded for this clonotype. The genes are TRBV5-5 and TRBJ2-5; 11 nucleotides agree with TRBD1. CDR3 length: 16 residues. V lost 4 bases, J lost 4 bases, and 9 bases stayed unmatched. Germline V CDR1 and CDR2: SGHKS, YYEKEE (reference sequence). The CDR3 here is CASSHNPGTGGETQYF. CDR3 in DNA: TGTGCCAGCAGCCATAACCCTGGGACAGGGGGAGAGACCCAGTACTTC.

This clonotype was detected only a few times. The CDR3 sequence is CASSSKERGYNEQFF. CDR3 coding DNA: TGTGCCAGCAGCTCCAAGGAGCGGGGGTACAATGAGCAGTTCTTC. The chain couples TRBV5-4 to TRBJ2-1, with 8 positions matching TRBD2. V lost 3 bases, J lost 4 bases, and 6 bases stayed unmatched. Germline CDR1 SGHNT, CDR2 YYREEE (reference sequence). The CDR3 extends over 15 amino acids.

The V and J genes are TRBV4-2 and TRBJ2-4; perhaps TRBD1 as D (5 bases). The CDR3 spans 17 residues. With 5 bases removed from V and 1 base from J, the gap between germline ends came to 18 bases. Germline CDR1 LGHNA, CDR2 YNFKEQ. CDR3 residues: CASSDSGAARAKNIQYF. CDR3 sequence (DNA): TGTGCCAGCAGCGACTCTGGGGCGGCTAGGGCCAAAAACATTCAGTACTTC.

This clonotype has at least ten counts. The V call is TRBV7-2, the J call TRBJ1-1; tentative D call: TRBD1 (6 bases). The CDR3 length is 16 residues. V lost 0 bases to trimming and J lost 0 bases, with 11 bases between them. Per germline, CDR1 SGHTA and CDR2 FQGNSA. The CDR3 loop reads CASSLAGQIMNTEAFF. CDR3 bases: TGTGCCAGCAGCTTAGCCGGACAGATAATGAACACTGAAGCTTTCTTT.

This clonotype was seen a handful of times. The V call is TRBV20-1, the J call TRBJ1-3; D is unclear. This CDR3 region has 14 residues. The germline V and J ends were trimmed by 5 bases and 0 bases, with 11 bases remaining between them. CDR1 and CDR2 (germline): DFQATT, SNEGSKA (reference sequence). CDR3 protein: CSALQPYSGNTIYF. Here the CDR3 DNA reads TGCAGTGCTTTACAGCCATACTCTGGAAACACCATATATTTT.

There are many counts of this clonotype. The J gene is TRBJ1-4, the V gene TRBV4-2, with no clear D. The CDR3 sequence is 16 residues long. CDR1 and CDR2 from the germline V gene are LGHNA and YNFKEQ. The V gene lost 0 bases and the J gene lost 12 bases, with 20 bases spanning the gap. CDR3 bases: TGTGCCAGCAGCCAAGATATTCAGGCGGCTCGATTGGAACTGTTTTTT. This codes for CASSQDIQAARLELFF.

This clonotype was seen repeatedly, ten times or more. The chain couples TRBV6-1 to TRBJ1-5; 9 bases match TRBD1. With 3 bases clipped from V and 3 bases from J, the junction kept 12 bases outside the gene matches. The CDR3 extends over 18 amino acids. Germline assignment: CDR1 MNHNS and CDR2 SASEGT. CDR3 in DNA: TGTGCCAGCAGTGATTTAGCCGGGACAGGGACCCTCAATCAGCCCCAGCATTTT. Protein: CASSDLAGTGTLNQPQHF.

V gene TRBV12-3 or TRBV12-4 combines with J gene TRBJ1-2, with TRBD1 matching over 9 bases. The CDR3 is 15 residues long. V was clipped by 6 bases and J by 4 bases; unmatched bases: 9. The CDR3 DNA follows: TGTGCCAGCAGCACGACCGGGACAGGGACCTATGGCTACACCTTC. Translated, it gives CASSTTGTGTYGYTF.

The chain couples TRBV2 to TRBJ2-5, with unresolved D. Per germline, CDR1 SNHLY and CDR2 FYNNEI. CDR3 length: 11 amino acids. V shed 6 bases and J shed 7 bases, with 9 bases lying between them. The CDR3 sequence is CASRAEGTQYF. CDR3 in DNA: TGTGCCAGCAGGGCCGAAGGGACCCAGTACTTC.

The rearrangement joins TRBV20-1 to TRBJ1-6; 7 bases fit TRBD1. Germline CDR1 and CDR2: DFQATT and SNEGSKA (reference sequence). The CDR3 has 13 amino acids. J lost 7 bases, V lost 6 bases, and 6 bases had no gene match. The CDR3 is CSANRDRNSPLHF. CDR3 nucleotides: TGCAGTGCGAACCGGGACAGAAATTCACCCCTCCACTTT.

This clonotype was counted many times. The chain has TRBV7-2 and TRBJ2-7; D is possibly TRBD2 (7 bases). Germline-derived CDR1 and CDR2 are SGHTA and FQGNSA. CDR3 size: 13 residues. Trimming removed 3 bases at V and 11 bases at J, with 17 bases between. CDR3 sequence reads: CASSFNGGAREYF. CDR3 nucleotide sequence: TGTGCCAGCAGCTTTAATGGGGGGGCCAGGGAGTACTTC.

The V call is TRBV10-3, the J call TRBJ1-5, with 8 bases fitting TRBD1. Germline CDR1 is ENHRY and CDR2 is SYGVKD. The V gene end was trimmed by 2 bases and the J gene end by 6 bases; junction bases not matched to a gene: 6. CDR3 length equals 15 residues. CDR3 bases: TGTGCCATCAGTGAGGGACAGGGAGACGGTCAGCCCCAGCATTTT. This encodes CAISEGQGDGQPQHF.

This clonotype was recorded a few times. A much bigger clone sits one base away, suggesting this may be a read error. The J gene is TRBJ2-7, the V gene TRBV2; perhaps TRBD2 as D (6 bases). Deletions cut 7 bases from V and 3 bases from J, with 10 bases between. Germline CDR1 is SNHLY and CDR2 is FYNNEI. This CDR3 is built from 12 residues. The CDR3 DNA reads TGTGCCAGCATGGGGGGAGGCTACGAGCAGTACTTC. This encodes CASMGGGYEQYF.